The clone carrying this TCR beta chain showed up just a few times. What it binds is not known. The data were taken from a study of T cell responses to AZD1222 COVID-19 vaccine. Study as a whole: Pooled samples include second doses given at about 4 or 12 weeks. Study-level findings and limits: Donors were chiefly white British, with a greater number of females, and clonal diversity was perhaps underestimated.

The table came from immunoSEQ multiplex PCR; TCRdb's copy has only in-frame clones and leaves some out. The sample has 110,000 or so clones, around 90% seen once. Germline CDR1 LGHDT, CDR2 YNNKEL (reference sequence). Between the trimmed V and J ends, which lost 2 bases and 8 bases, there was a span of 9 bases. This CDR3 region has 13 residues. The rearrangement links TRBV3-1 (or the pseudogene TRBV3-2) to TRBJ1-4, with no clear D. This receptor was identified in an adult in good health. The sequences come from peripheral blood, collected on day 0 of AZD1222 vaccination. The CDR3 DNA follows: TGTGCCAGCAGCCAATACTCGGAAGAAAAACTGTTTTTT. Its translation is CASSQYSEEKLFF.